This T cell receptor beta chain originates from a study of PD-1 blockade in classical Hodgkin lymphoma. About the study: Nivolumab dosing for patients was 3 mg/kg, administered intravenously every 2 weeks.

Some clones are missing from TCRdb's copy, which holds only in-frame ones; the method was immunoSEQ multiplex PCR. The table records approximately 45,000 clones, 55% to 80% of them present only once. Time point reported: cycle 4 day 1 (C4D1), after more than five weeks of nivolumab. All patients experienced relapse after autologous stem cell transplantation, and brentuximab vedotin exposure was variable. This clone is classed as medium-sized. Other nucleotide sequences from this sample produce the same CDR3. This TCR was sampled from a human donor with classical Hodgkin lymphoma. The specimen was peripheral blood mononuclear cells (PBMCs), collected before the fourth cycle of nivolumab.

The CDR3 reads CASSLGQSNQPQHF. For the CDR3, the DNA is TGTGCCAGCAGCCTCGGACAGAGCAATCAGCCCCAGCATTTT. The chain employs TRBV5-6 and TRBJ1-5, with TRBD1 as a possible D gene (6 bases). This CDR3 is 14 amino acids long. The germline CDR1 and CDR2 sequences are SGHDT and YYEEEE. The ends were cut back, 4 bases at V and 1 base at J, with 9 bases in the middle.